This T cell receptor beta chain was observed in a study of cytomegalovirus exposure and HLA in healthy donors. The CDR3 consists of 18 residues. Germline V gives CDR1 KGHSH, CDR2 LQKENI. Trimming removed 2 bases from V and 2 bases from J; junction bases left unmatched: 14. Profiled with immunoSEQ multiplex PCR; TCRdb holds only in-frame clones, not every one. The data contain some 110,000 clones, about 91% of them singletons. The material sequenced was PBMCs. The chain is built from TRBV18 and TRBJ1-2; 7 nucleotides align to TRBD1. This TCR was sampled from a man between 18 and 29 years old in good health and CMV-seronegative. CDR3 protein: CASSPSGFGTDENYGYTF. The CDR3 coding sequence is TGTGCCAGCTCACCATCGGGTTTTGGGACAGACGAAAACTATGGCTACACCTTC. Looking up the rest from reference TRBV18 and TRBJ1-2 gives the full variable domain: NAGVMQNPRHLVRRRGQEARLRCSPMKGHSHVYWYRQLPEEGLKFMVYLQKENIIDESGMPKERFSAEFPKEGPSILRIQQVVRGDSAAYFCASSPSGFGTDENYGYTFGSGTRLTVV.